One and the same sample provided the 9 T cell receptor beta chains below, sequenced in a study of cytomegalovirus exposure and HLA in healthy donors. PCR used 60 Vbeta primers and 13 Jbeta primers. The assay was immunoSEQ multiplex PCR, and TCRdb's table has in-frame clones only and misses some. The top ten clones hold around 2.3% of a sample with about 110,000 clones, approximately 83% of them seen once. What was sequenced was PBMCs. These receptors all stem from a woman between 18 and 29 years old in good health and CMV-seronegative.

The CDR3 region is CASSLLGPPYEQYF. CDR3 sequence (DNA): TGTGCCAGCAGTTTACTTGGCCCCCCCTACGAGCAGTACTTC. This rearrangement joins TRBV27 to TRBJ2-7; D is undetermined. This CDR3 region has 14 residues. V lost 2 bases to trimming and J lost 2 bases, with 10 bases between them. Germline CDR1 and CDR2: MNHEY and SMNVEV (reference sequence).

This clone was picked up one time. Written as DNA, the CDR3 is TGTGCCAGCTCACTTGTGACAGGGGGAGATACGCAGTATTTT. Translated: CASSLVTGGDTQYF. The rearrangement uses TRBV18 and TRBJ2-3, with 9 bases matching TRBD1. This CDR3 is 14 amino acids long. Germline CDR1 reads KGHSH; CDR2 reads LQKENI. Trimming at V came to 4 bases and at J to 5 bases, leaving 4 bases not matched to a gene. The full variable domain, with the rest looked up from reference TRBV18 and TRBJ2-3, is NAGVMQNPRHLVRRRGQEARLRCSPMKGHSHVYWYRQLPEEGLKFMVYLQKENIIDESGMPKERFSAEFPKEGPSILRIQQVVRGDSAAYFCASSLVTGGDTQYFGPGTRLTVL.

To note about this clone: Other DNA variants within this sample encode the same CDR3. V gene TRBV5-4 combines with J gene TRBJ2-5; TRBD1 agrees at 7 bases. CDR1 and CDR2 from the germline V gene are SGHNT and YYREEE (reference sequence). V dropped 8 bases and J dropped 2; count of bases not matched to a gene: 9. This CDR3 has 14 amino acids. In nucleotides, the CDR3 is TGTGCCAGTAGTCATATACAGGGGCAAGAGACCCAGTACTTC. Protein sequence: CASSHIQGQETQYF.

This chain links TRBV13 with TRBJ2-2, with TRBD1 as a possible D gene (5 bases). V was shortened by 3 bases and J by 6 bases, with 8 bases between the two germline ends. The CDR3 covers 13 residues. Germline V gene data show CDR1 as PRHDT and CDR2 as FYEKMQ (reference sequence). The CDR3 coding sequence is TGTGCCAGCAGCTTCCAGGGATCCGGGGAGCTGTTTTTT. Amino acids: CASSFQGSGELFF.

This clone was recorded only once. V usage is TRBV6-6 and J usage is TRBJ1-5, with D tentatively TRBD1 (6 bases). CDR1 is MNHNY, CDR2 SVGAGI, per germline (reference sequence). The CDR3 has 13 residues. V shed 8 bases and J shed 6 bases, with 14 bases lying between them. CDR3 sequence (DNA): TGTGCCAGCGGGGGCTCTTGGGGTCAGCCCCAGCATTTT. Its protein is CASGGSWGQPQHF.

J is TRBJ2-7 and V is TRBV29-1, with D perhaps matching TRBD1 (6 bases). The V gene lost 4 bases and the J gene lost 6 bases, with 16 bases spanning the gap. Looked up from germline, CDR1 is SQVTM and CDR2 is ANQGSEA. The CDR3 spans 13 residues. The CDR3, as DNA: TGCAGCGTTGGAATCAACAGGGAAGGCGAGCAGTACGTC. This encodes CSVGINREGEQYV.

The chain employs TRBV5-8 and TRBJ2-6; 7 positions match TRBD1. Losses at the gene ends were 4 bases for V and 2 bases for J; bases not matched to a gene: 6. The CDR3 has 16 amino acids. Germline loops: CDR1 SGHTS, CDR2 YDEGEE. CDR3 DNA: TGTGCCAGCAGCCAAGATCAGGGGGCTGGGGCCAACGTCCTGACTTTC. Translating it yields CASSQDQGAGANVLTF.

The CDR3 DNA sequence: TGTGCCAGCACGGACTCCGGCCCCCACAATGAGCAGTTCTTC. It specifies CASTDSGPHNEQFF. The chain recombines TRBV25-1 with TRBJ2-1; D possibly corresponds to TRBD2 (5 bases). Germline CDR1 is MGHDK and CDR2 is SYGVNS. V was clipped by 7 bases and J by 5 bases, with 15 bases between them. CDR3 length: 14 amino acids.

J is TRBJ1-6 and V is TRBV6-6; 8 positions match TRBD1. The CDR3 extends over 15 amino acids. Trimming at V came to 3 bases and at J to 9 bases, leaving 7 bases not matched to a gene. CDR1 MNHNY and CDR2 SVGAGI come from the germline V gene (reference sequence). The CDR3 nucleotides read TGTGCCAGCAGTTATATCGGACAGGGTGGTTCACCCCTCCACTTT. Its protein is CASSYIGQGGSPLHF.